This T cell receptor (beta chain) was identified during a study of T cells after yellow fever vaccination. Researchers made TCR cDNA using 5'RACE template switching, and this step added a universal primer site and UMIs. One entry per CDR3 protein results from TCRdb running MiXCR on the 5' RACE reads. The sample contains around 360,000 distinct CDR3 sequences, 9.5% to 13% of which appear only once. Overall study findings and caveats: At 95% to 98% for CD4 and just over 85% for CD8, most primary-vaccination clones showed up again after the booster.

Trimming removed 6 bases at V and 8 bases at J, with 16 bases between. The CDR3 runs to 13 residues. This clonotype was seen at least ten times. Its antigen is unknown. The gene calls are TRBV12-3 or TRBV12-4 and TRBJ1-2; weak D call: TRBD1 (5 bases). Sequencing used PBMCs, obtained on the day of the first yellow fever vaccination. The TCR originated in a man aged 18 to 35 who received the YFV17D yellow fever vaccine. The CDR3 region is CASSLGHGSGYTF. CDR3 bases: TGTGCCAGCAGCCTTGGACACGGGTCGGGCTACACCTTC.